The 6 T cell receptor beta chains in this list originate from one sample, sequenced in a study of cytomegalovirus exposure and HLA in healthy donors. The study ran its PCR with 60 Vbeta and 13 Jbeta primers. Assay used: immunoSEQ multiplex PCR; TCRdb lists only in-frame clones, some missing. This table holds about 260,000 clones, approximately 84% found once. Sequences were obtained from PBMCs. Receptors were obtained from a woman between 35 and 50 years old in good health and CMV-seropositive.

As DNA, the CDR3 is TGTGCCAGCAGAGGGACTAGCGGGAGAGGGTACGAGCAGTACTTC. Protein product: CASRGTSGRGYEQYF. The rearrangement links TRBV28 to TRBJ2-7; 14 nucleotides align to TRBD2. V trimming: 6 bases; J trimming: 4 bases; junction bases outside the gene matches: 5. The CDR3 totals 15 residues. Germline values: CDR1 MDHEN, CDR2 SYDVKM.

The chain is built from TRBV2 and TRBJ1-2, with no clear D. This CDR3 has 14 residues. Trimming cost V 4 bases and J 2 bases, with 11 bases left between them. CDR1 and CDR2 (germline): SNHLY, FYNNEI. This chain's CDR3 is CASSAATQNYGYTF. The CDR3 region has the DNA TGTGCCAGCAGTGCCGCGACACAGAACTATGGCTACACCTTC.

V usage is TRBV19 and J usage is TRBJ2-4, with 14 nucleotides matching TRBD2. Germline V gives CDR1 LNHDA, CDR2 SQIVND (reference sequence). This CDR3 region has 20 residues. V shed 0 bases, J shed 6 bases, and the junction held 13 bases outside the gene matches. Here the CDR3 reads CASSIDLTSGRGLRPNIQYF. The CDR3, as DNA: TGTGCCAGTAGTATAGATCTGACTAGCGGGAGGGGCCTCCGGCCAAACATTCAGTACTTC.

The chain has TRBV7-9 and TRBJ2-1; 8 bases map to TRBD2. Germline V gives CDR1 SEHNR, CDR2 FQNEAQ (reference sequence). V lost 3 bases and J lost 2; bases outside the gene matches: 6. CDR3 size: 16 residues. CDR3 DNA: TGTGCCAGCAGCTTTTTTGACGGGAGGGCCTACAATGAGCAGTTCTTC. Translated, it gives CASSFFDGRAYNEQFF.

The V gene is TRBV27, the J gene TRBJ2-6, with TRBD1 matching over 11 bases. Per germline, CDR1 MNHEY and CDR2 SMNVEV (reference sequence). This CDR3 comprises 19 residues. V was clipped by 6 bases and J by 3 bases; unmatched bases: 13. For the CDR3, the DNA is TGTGCCAGCAGGTCGACCGGACAGGGGGCCACCTTTGGGGCCAACGTCCTGACTTTC. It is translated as CASRSTGQGATFGANVLTF.

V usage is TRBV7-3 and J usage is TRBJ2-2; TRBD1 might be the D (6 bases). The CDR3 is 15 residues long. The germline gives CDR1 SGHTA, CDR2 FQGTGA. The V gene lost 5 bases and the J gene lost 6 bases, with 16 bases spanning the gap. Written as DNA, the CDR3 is TGTGCCAGCAGCCCTGATAGGGGGTGGGCCGGGGAGCTGTTTTTT. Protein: CASSPDRGWAGELFF.